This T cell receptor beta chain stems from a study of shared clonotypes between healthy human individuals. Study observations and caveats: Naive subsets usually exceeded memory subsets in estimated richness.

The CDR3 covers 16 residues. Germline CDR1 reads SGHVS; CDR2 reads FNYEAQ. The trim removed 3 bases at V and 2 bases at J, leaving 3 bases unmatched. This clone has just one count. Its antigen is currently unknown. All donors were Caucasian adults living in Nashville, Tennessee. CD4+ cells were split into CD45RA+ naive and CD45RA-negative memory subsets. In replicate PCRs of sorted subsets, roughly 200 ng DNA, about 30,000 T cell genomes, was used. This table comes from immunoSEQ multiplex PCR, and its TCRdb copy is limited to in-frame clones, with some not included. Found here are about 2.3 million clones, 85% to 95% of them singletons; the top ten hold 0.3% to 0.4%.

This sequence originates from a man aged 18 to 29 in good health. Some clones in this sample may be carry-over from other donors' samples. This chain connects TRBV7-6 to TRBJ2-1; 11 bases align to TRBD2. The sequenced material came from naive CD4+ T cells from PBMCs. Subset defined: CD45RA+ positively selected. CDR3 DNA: TGTGCCAGCAGCTTTCTAGCGGGAGGAACCTACAATGAGCAGTTCTTC. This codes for CASSFLAGGTYNEQFF. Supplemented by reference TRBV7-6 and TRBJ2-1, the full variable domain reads GAGVSQSPRYKVTKRGQDVALRCDPISGHVSLYWYRQALGQGPEFLTYFNYEAQQDKSGLPNDRFSAERPEGSISTLTIQRTEQRDSAMYRCASSFLAGGTYNEQFFGPGTRLTVL.